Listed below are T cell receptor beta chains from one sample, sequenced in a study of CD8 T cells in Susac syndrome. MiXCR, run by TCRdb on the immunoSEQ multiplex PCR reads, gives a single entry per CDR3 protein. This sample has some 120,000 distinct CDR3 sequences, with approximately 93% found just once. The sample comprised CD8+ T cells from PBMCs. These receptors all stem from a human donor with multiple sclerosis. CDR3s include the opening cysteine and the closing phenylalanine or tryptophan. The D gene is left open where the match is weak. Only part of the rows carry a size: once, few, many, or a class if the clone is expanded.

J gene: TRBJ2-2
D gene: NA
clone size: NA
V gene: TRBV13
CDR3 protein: CASRVGTGELFF
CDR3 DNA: TGTGCCAGCAGGGTGGGGACCGGGGAGCTGTTTTTT

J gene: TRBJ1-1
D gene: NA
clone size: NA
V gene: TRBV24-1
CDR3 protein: CATSEGQPNTEAFF
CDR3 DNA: TGTGCCACCAGTGAAGGGCAGCCGAACACTGAAGCTTTCTTT

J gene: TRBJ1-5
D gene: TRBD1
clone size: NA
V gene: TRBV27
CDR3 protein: CASSPTGVIGNQPQHF
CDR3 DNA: TGTGCCAGCAGCCCCACAGGGGTTATAGGCAATCAGCCCCAGCATTTT

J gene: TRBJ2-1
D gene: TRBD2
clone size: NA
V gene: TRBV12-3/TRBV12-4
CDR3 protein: CASSRTSGFKPEQFF
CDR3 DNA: TGTGCCAGCAGCCGGACTAGCGGTTTCAAACCGGAGCAGTTCTTC

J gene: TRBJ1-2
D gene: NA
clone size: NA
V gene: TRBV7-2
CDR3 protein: CASSLVGQKLNYGYTF
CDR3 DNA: TGTGCCAGCAGCTTAGTAGGACAGAAACTCAACTATGGCTACACCTTC

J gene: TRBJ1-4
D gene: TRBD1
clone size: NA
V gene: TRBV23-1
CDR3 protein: CASIGRGATNEKLFF
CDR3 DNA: TGCGCCAGCATAGGCAGGGGGGCGACTAATGAAAAACTGTTTTTT

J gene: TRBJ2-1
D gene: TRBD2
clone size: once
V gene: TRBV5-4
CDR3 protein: CASGGAYNEQFF
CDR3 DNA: TGTGCCAGCGGGGGGGCCTACAATGAGCAGTTCTTC

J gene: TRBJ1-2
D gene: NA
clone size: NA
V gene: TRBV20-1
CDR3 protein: CSARDDSGQIDYGYTF
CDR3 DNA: TGCAGTGCTAGAGATGATTCAGGACAAATTGACTATGGCTACACCTTC

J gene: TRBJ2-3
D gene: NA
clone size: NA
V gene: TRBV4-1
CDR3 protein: CASSQNVKDTQYF
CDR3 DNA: TGCGCCAGCAGCCAGAATGTTAAGGATACGCAGTATTTT

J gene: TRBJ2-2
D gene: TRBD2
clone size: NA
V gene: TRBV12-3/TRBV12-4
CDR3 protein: CASSLPPGRGYTGELFF
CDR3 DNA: TGTGCCAGCAGTTTACCGCCCGGGAGGGGATACACCGGGGAGCTGTTTTTT

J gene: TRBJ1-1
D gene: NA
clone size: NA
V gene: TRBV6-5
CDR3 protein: CASSLIRNTEAFF
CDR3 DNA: TGTGCCAGCAGTCTCATCCGTAACACTGAAGCTTTCTTT

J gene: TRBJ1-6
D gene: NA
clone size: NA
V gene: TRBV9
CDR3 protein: CASSAGGSPLHF
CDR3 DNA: TGTGCCAGCAGCGCCGGCGGTTCACCCCTCCACTTT

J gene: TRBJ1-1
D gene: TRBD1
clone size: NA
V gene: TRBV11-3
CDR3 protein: CASRNRDRGQDTEAFF
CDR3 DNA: TGTGCCAGCCGAAACAGGGACAGGGGGCAGGACACTGAAGCTTTCTTT

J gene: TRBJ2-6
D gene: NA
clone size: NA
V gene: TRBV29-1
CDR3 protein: CSVYGMAVSGANVLTF
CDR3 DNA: TGCAGCGTGTACGGTATGGCTGTCTCTGGGGCCAACGTCCTGACTTTC

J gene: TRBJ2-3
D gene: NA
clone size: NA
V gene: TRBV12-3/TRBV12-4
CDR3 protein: CASSLKRFRADTQYF
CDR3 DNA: TGTGCCAGCAGTTTGAAAAGGTTTAGGGCAGATACGCAGTATTTT

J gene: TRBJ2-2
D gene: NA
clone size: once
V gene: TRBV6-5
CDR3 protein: CASNVGGPGSGELFF
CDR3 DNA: TGTGCCAGCAATGTTGGTGGGCCCGGATCCGGGGAGCTGTTTTTT

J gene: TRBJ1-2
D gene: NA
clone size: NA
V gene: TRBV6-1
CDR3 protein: CASSEWITSLANYGYTF
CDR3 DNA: TGTGCCAGCAGTGAATGGATTACAAGTTTAGCTAACTATGGCTACACCTTC

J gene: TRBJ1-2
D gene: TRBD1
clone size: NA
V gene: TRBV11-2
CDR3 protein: CASSTRDRGGYGYTF
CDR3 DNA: TGTGCCAGCAGCACCAGGGACAGGGGAGGCTATGGCTACACCTTC

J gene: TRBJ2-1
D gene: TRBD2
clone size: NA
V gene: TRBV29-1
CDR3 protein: CSAGGLAGGSVSYNEQFF
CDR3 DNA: TGCAGCGCCGGGGGACTAGCGGGAGGTTCTGTCTCCTACAATGAGCAGTTCTTC

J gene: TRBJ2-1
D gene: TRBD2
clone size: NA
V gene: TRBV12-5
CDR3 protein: CASGEPGLRDYEQFF
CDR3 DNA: TGTGCTAGTGGGGAGCCGGGACTAAGGGATTATGAGCAGTTCTTC

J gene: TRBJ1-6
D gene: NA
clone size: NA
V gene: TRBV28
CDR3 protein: CASSRGLNSPLHF
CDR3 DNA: TGTGCCAGCAGCCGCGGACTCAATTCACCCCTCCACTTT

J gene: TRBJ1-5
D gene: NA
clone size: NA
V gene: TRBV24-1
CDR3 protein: CATSVSDSPEPQHF
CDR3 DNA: TGTGCCACCAGTGTATCTGACAGTCCTGAGCCCCAGCATTTT

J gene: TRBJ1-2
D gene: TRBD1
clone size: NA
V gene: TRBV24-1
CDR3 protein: CATSDSRGRRTQDGYTF
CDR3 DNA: TGTGCCACCAGTGATTCCAGGGGGCGCAGGACCCAAGACGGCTACACCTTC

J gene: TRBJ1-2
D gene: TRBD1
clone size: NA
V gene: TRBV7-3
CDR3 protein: CASSSSDRGRGGYTF
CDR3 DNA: TGTGCCAGCAGCTCCTCGGACAGGGGAAGGGGCGGCTACACCTTC

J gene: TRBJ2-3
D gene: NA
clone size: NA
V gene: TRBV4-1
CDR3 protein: CASSQDSGNTDTQYF
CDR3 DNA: TGCGCCAGCAGCCAAGATTCAGGCAACACAGATACGCAGTATTTT

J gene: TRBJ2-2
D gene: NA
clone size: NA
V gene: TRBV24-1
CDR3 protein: CATELRVGELFF
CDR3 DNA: TGTGCCACCGAATTAAGAGTCGGGGAGCTGTTTTTT

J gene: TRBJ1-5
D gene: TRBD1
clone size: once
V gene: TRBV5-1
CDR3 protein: CASSLWDSFNQPQHF
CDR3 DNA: TGCGCCAGCAGCTTGTGGGACAGCTTCAATCAGCCCCAGCATTTT

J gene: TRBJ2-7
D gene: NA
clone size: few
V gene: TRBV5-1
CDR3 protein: CASSLGRYGGGSYEQYF
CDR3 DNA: TGCGCCAGCAGCTTGGGACGTTACGGGGGCGGCTCCTACGAGCAGTACTTC

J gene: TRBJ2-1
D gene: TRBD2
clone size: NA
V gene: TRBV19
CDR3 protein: CASSIHRGGGNEQFF
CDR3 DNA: TGTGCCAGTAGTATCCACCGCGGGGGGGGAAATGAGCAGTTCTTC

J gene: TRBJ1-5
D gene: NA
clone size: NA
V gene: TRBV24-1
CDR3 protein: CATSDSQGGGNQPQHF
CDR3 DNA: TGTGCCACCAGTGATTCCCAGGGAGGAGGCAATCAGCCCCAGCATTTT

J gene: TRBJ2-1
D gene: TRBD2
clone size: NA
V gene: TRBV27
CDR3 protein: CASSQRDLHNEQFF
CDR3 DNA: TGTGCCAGCAGTCAGCGGGACCTGCACAATGAGCAGTTCTTC

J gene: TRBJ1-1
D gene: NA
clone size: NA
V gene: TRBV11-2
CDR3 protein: CASSLDVGGGGTEAFF
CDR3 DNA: TGTGCCAGCAGCTTAGATGTTGGGGGTGGAGGTACTGAAGCTTTCTTT

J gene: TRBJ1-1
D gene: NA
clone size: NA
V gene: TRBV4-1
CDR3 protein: CASSQDREVTEAFF
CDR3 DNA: TGCGCCAGCAGCCAAGATCGGGAGGTAACTGAAGCTTTCTTT

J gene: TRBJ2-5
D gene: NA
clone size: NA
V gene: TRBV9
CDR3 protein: CASSVSSGSQETQYF
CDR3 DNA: TGTGCCAGCAGCGTAAGCTCGGGGTCCCAAGAGACCCAGTACTTC

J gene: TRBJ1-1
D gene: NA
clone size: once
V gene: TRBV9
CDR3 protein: CASRNVNTEAFF
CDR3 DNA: TGTGCCAGCAGAAACGTGAACACTGAAGCTTTCTTT

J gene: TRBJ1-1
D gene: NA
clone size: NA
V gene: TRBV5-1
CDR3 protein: CASSWTGGGVNTEAFF
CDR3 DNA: TGCGCCAGCAGCTGGACGGGGGGAGGGGTGAACACTGAAGCTTTCTTT

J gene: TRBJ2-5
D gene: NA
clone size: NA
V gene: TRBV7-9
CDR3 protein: CASRPEYQETQYF
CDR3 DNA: TGTGCCAGCAGACCCGAGTACCAAGAGACCCAGTACTTC

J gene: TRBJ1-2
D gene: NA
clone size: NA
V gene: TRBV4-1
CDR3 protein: CASSQGSTEYGYTF
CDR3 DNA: TGCGCCAGCAGCCAAGGATCGACGGAGTATGGCTACACCTTC

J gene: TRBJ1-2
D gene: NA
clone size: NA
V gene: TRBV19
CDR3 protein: CATALGNGYTF
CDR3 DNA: TGTGCCACCGCTTTGGGTAATGGCTACACCTTC

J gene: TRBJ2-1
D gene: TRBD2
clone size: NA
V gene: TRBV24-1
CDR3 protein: CATSEPLQSGASSGGAGDEQFF
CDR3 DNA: TGTGCCACCAGTGAGCCCCTCCAGTCTGGGGCGTCTAGCGGGGGGGCCGGCGATGAGCAGTTCTTC

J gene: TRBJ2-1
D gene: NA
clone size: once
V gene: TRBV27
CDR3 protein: CASSFSSGPYNEQFF
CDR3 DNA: TGTGCCAGCAGTTTCTCAAGCGGGCCCTACAATGAGCAGTTCTTC

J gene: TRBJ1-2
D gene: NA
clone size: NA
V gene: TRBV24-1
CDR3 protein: CATSDPPTENIYGYTF
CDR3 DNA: TGTGCCACCAGTGACCCACCGACAGAGAATATCTATGGCTACACCTTC

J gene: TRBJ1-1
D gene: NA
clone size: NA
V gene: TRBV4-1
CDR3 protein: CASSQDPRSAEAFF
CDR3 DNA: TGCGCCAGCAGCCAAGATCCCCGGAGTGCTGAAGCTTTCTTT

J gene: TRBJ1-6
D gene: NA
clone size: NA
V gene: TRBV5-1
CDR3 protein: CASSLRWDGGSPLHF
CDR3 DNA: TGCGCCAGCAGCTTGCGTTGGGACGGGGGTTCACCCCTCCACTTT

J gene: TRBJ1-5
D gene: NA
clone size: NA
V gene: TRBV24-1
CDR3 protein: CATSDLKGHSNQPQHF
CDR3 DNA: TGTGCCACCAGTGATTTGAAGGGGCATAGCAATCAGCCCCAGCATTTT

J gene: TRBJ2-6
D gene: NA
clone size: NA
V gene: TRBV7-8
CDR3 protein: CASSLRPGPGANVLTF
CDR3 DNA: TGTGCCAGCAGCCTACGGCCGGGGCCTGGGGCCAACGTCCTGACTTTC

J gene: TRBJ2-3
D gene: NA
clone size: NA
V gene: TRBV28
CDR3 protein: CASSLTPRGAEDTQYF
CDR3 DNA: TGTGCCAGCAGTTTAACCCCCCGGGGGGCCGAAGATACGCAGTATTTT

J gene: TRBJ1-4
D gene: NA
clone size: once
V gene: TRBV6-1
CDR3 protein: CASQFRLPNEKLFF
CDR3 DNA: TGTGCCAGCCAATTCAGACTGCCCAATGAAAAACTGTTTTTT

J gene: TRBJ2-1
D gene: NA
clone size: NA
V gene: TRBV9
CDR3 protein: CASSVDATYNEQFF
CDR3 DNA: TGTGCCAGCAGCGTAGATGCCACCTACAATGAGCAGTTCTTC

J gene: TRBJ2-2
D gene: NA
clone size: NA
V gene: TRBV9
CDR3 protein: CASSAENPTFGELFF
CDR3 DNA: TGTGCCAGCAGCGCCGAGAATCCCACCTTCGGGGAGCTGTTTTTT

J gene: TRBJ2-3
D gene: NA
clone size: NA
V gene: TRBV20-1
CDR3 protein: CSARDLGGSTDTQYF
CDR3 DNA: TGCAGTGCTAGAGATCTTGGAGGGAGCACAGATACGCAGTATTTT

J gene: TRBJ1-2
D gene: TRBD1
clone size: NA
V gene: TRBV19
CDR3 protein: CASTLTGGAKGYTF
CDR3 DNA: TGTGCCAGTACTTTGACAGGGGGCGCGAAGGGCTACACCTTC

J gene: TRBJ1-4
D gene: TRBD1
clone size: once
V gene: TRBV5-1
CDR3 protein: CASSKTGRDIYATNEKLFF
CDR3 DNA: TGCGCCAGCAGCAAGACAGGGAGGGATATATATGCAACTAATGAAAAACTGTTTTTT

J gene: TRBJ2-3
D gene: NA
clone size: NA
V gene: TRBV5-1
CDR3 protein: CASSLDAGSTDTQYF
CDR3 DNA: TGCGCCAGCAGCTTGGATGCGGGAAGCACAGATACGCAGTATTTT